These 18 T cell receptor beta chains originate from one sample sequenced in a study of shared clonotypes between healthy human individuals. The assay was immunoSEQ multiplex PCR, and TCRdb's table has in-frame clones only and misses some. Of 1.6 million or so clones listed, approximately 98.5% are singletons. Sequenced sample: naive CD4+ T cells sorted from blood. Noted subset: CD45RA+ positively selected. The receptors were gathered from a man aged 30-40 years in good health.

The CDR3 DNA reads as TGTGCCAGCAGCTCGCAGGGCCCTCACTATGGCTACACCTTC. Translating gives CASSSQGPHYGYTF. The chain uses TRBV5-4 and TRBJ1-2, with D possibly being TRBD1 (5 bases). This CDR3 region has 14 residues. Looked up from germline, CDR1 is SGHNT and CDR2 is YYREEE (reference sequence). Trimming took 3 bases from V and 3 from J, leaving 12 bases between them.

The genes are TRBV5-1 and TRBJ2-7, with D possibly being TRBD1 (5 bases). There are 13 residues in the CDR3. Germline loops: CDR1 SGHRS, CDR2 YFSETQ. Trimming stripped 3 bases from V and 2 bases from J, with 9 bases between. This chain's CDR3 is CASSSDIPYEQYF. Written as DNA, the CDR3 is TGCGCCAGCAGCTCGGACATCCCCTACGAGCAGTACTTC.

The chain links TRBV4-1 to TRBJ2-5, with D perhaps TRBD1 or TRBD2 (5 bases each). Deletions cut 4 bases from V and 5 bases from J, with 17 bases between. Germline V gene data show CDR1 as MGHRA and CDR2 as YSYEKL. This CDR3 spans 15 amino acids. In DNA form, the CDR3 reads TGCGCCAGCAGCCCCCTCGGGACGGCAATGGAGACCCAGTACTTC. Encoded protein: CASSPLGTAMETQYF.

The V gene is TRBV28, the J gene TRBJ2-2; D might be TRBD2 (5 bases). The ends were cut back, 7 bases at V and 3 bases at J, with 18 bases in the middle. This CDR3 comprises 16 residues. Per the germline V gene, CDR1 is MDHEN and CDR2 is SYDVKM. The CDR3: CASISSEGTDTGELFF. The DNA for the CDR3 is TGTGCCAGCATATCCTCTGAGGGAACGGACACCGGGGAGCTGTTTTTT.

The gene calls are TRBV5-5 and TRBJ2-5; TRBD2 aligns across 7 bases. The CDR3 has 13 residues. V shed 6 bases and J 4 bases; nucleotides not matched to a gene: 6. Germline CDR1 and CDR2: SGHKS and YYEKEE (reference sequence). The CDR3 protein is CASNRLAGETQYF. CDR3 DNA: TGTGCCAGCAACCGACTAGCTGGAGAGACCCAGTACTTC. The complete variable domain, with remaining parts taken from reference TRBV5-5 and TRBJ2-5, reads DAGVTQSPTHLIKTRGQQVTLRCSPISGHKSVSWYQQVLGQGPQFIFQYYEKEERGRGNFPDRFSARQFPNYSSELNVNALLLGDSALYLCASNRLAGETQYFGPGTRLLVL.

This chain joins TRBV13 and TRBJ2-7; TRBD1 matches 11 bases. V trimming: 6 bases; J trimming: 5 bases; junction bases outside the gene matches: 6. This CDR3 has 14 amino acids. Germline values: CDR1 PRHDT, CDR2 FYEKMQ (reference sequence). Here the CDR3 DNA reads TGTGCCAGCAGACGGACAGGGGGCAGGAACGAGCAGTACTTC. This codes for CASRRTGGRNEQYF.

This clone was seen just once. V is TRBV5-4 and J is TRBJ2-3; D remains unclear. The V gene's germline CDR1 is SGHNT and CDR2 YYREEE (reference sequence). The CDR3 is 15 residues long. V shed 4 bases and J shed 1 base, with 13 bases lying between them. This CDR3 reads CASSPGPPGTDTQYF. CDR3 bases: TGTGCCAGCAGCCCGGGCCCGCCTGGCACAGATACGCAGTATTTT.

J is TRBJ2-2 and V is TRBV7-2, with unresolved D. Germline V lookup: CDR1 SGHTA, CDR2 FQGNSA. This CDR3 has 13 amino acids. Trimming took off 3 bases at V and 4 bases at J, with 6 bases between the two ends. Here the CDR3 reads CASSFKSTGELFF. The CDR3 DNA follows: TGTGCCAGCAGCTTTAAAAGCACCGGGGAGCTGTTTTTT.

The CDR3 loop reads CATSRETTALNEKLFF. The DNA for the CDR3 is TGTGCCACCAGCAGAGAAACGACAGCCCTTAATGAAAAACTGTTTTTT. This chain connects TRBV15 to TRBJ1-4, with a possible D match to TRBD1 (5 bases). This CDR3 contains 16 residues. The germline V and J ends were trimmed by 0 bases and 4 bases, with 12 bases remaining between them. Germline V gene data show CDR1 as LNHNV and CDR2 as YYDKDF (reference sequence).

A few counts support this clone. J is TRBJ1-1 and V is TRBV7-9; D unresolved. Trimming took 1 base from V and 10 from J, leaving 7 bases between them. Germline V gives CDR1 SEHNR, CDR2 FQNEAQ (reference sequence). The CDR3 runs 11 residues. As DNA, the CDR3 is TGTGCCAGCAGCTTAGTAGGAAGAGCTTTCTTT. Encoded protein: CASSLVGRAFF.

Concerning this clone: Mismatch with germline at one junction end may stem from a read error. Within the sample, other DNA sequences also encode this same CDR3. This chain uses TRBV4-3 with TRBJ2-7; D is uncertain. The CDR3 contains 15 residues. Germline lookup yields CDR1 LGHNA and CDR2 YSLEER. The CDR3, as DNA: TGCGCCAGCAGCCAAGAATCCGTCAGAACCTACGAGCAATACTTC. It specifies CASSQESVRTYEQYF.

V and J are TRBV11-3 and TRBJ2-6; D possibly matches TRBD1 or TRBD2 (6 bases each). The germline gives CDR1 SGHNT, CDR2 YENEEA. Trimming took off 6 bases at V and 1 base at J, with 13 bases between the two ends. This CDR3 contains 16 residues. The CDR3: CASSNGGASGANVLTF. The CDR3 DNA reads as TGTGCCAGCAGTAACGGGGGCGCATCTGGGGCCAACGTCCTGACTTTC.

The chain recombines TRBV11-2 with TRBJ1-2; 7 nucleotides align to TRBD1. The J segment lost 4 bases and the V segment lost 2 bases, leaving 7 bases of the junction unmatched. Germline V gene sequence: CDR1 SGHAT, CDR2 FQNNGV. The CDR3 sequence is 15 residues long. In nucleotides, the CDR3 is TGTGCCAGCAGCTTACTTTCAGCAGGGGGCTATGGCTACACCTTC. Its protein product is CASSLLSAGGYGYTF.

The gene calls are TRBV6-5 and TRBJ2-2; D ambiguous. The CDR3 is made up of 15 amino acids. Germline CDR1 is MNHEY and CDR2 is SVGAGI. The V gene lost 0 bases and the J gene lost 6 bases, with 11 bases spanning the gap. The CDR3 loop reads CASSYSWGNPGELFF. The CDR3 DNA reads as TGTGCCAGCAGTTACTCGTGGGGAAACCCCGGGGAGCTGTTTTTT.

The J gene is TRBJ2-5, the V gene TRBV14; D not resolved. The CDR3 sequence is 14 residues long. The V gene lost 2 bases and the J gene lost 6 bases, with 13 bases spanning the gap. Germline V lookup: CDR1 SGHDN, CDR2 FVKESK. The CDR3 protein is CASSQSMGGQTQYF. The DNA for the CDR3 is TGTGCCAGCAGCCAATCGATGGGCGGCCAGACCCAGTACTTC.

As concerns this clone: Distinct nucleotide sequences in the sample also encode this CDR3. The rearrangement uses TRBV5-1 and TRBJ1-5; D unresolved. Trimming left V 4 bases short and J 0 bases short, with 11 bases between. Germline CDR1 reads SGHRS; CDR2 reads YFSETQ. The CDR3 is made up of 15 amino acids. The chain's CDR3 is CASSLDGYSNQPQHF. The CDR3 region has the DNA TGCGCCAGCAGCCTTGACGGATATAGCAATCAGCCCCAGCATTTT.

The chain couples TRBV10-3 to TRBJ2-1; a weak D match, TRBD2 (6 bases). CDR3 length equals 13 residues. The germline V gene encodes CDR1 ENHRY and CDR2 SYGVKD. The ends were cut back, 1 base at V and 7 bases at J, with 8 bases in the middle. DNA for the CDR3: TGTGCCATCAGTGAGTGGGGGGAGAATGAGCAGTTCTTC. Amino acids: CAISEWGENEQFF.

The chain uses TRBV18 and TRBJ2-3, with D possibly TRBD1 on 5 matching bases. Trimming stripped 3 bases from V and 2 bases from J, with 18 bases between. This CDR3 spans 17 amino acids. The germline V gene encodes CDR1 KGHSH and CDR2 LQKENI. The DNA of the CDR3 is TGTGCCAGCTCACCGTTCGATCAGGGCTTAATCACAGATACGCAGTATTTT. The encoded protein is CASSPFDQGLITDTQYF.